These 9 T cell receptor beta chains came from one sample sequenced in a study of regulatory T cells in long-lasting Graves disease. Documented time point: newly diagnosed GD, antithyroid drugs for less than 3 months. The TCR library was made from RNA that had been extracted from PBMCs in TRIzol. The TCR beta library used iRepertoire HTBI primers with Arm-PCR amplification of CDR3. TCRdb ran MiXCR on the multiplex PCR reads and lists one entry per CDR3 protein. The sample consists of more than 400,000 distinct CDR3 sequences, about 17% of them appearing once. These data were likewise used in another study, on T cells in Graves' hyperthyroidism and ophthalmopathy.

The input for sequencing was peripheral blood mononuclear cells (PBMCs), taken at new diagnosis, from a patient treated with antithyroid drugs. The source is a woman in her twenties or thirties with Graves disease.

This sequence joins TRBV27 and TRBJ2-7; possibly TRBD2 for D (6 bases). This CDR3 has 14 residues. Looked up from germline, CDR1 is MNHEY and CDR2 is SMNVEV (reference sequence). V shed 3 bases and J shed 5 bases, with 14 bases lying between them. The CDR3 DNA sequence: TGTGCCAGCAGTTTTCGAACGGGAGAAAACGAGCAGTACTTC. Its translation is CASSFRTGENEQYF.

This chain uses TRBV10-3 with TRBJ2-7, with D perhaps matching TRBD1 or TRBD2 (6 bases each). This CDR3 spans 14 amino acids. Germline CDR1 and CDR2: ENHRY and SYGVKD. V was clipped by 6 bases and J by 0 bases, with 12 bases between them. CDR3 sequence: CAISPGGSSYEQYF. DNA of the CDR3: TGTGCCATCAGCCCCGGGGGCAGCTCCTACGAGCAGTACTTC.

This chain links TRBV5-1 with TRBJ2-5, with D perhaps TRBD1 or TRBD2 (5 bases each). Between the trimmed V and J ends, which lost 2 bases and 5 bases, there was a span of 16 bases. Germline V lookup: CDR1 SGHRS, CDR2 YFSETQ. CDR3 length equals 15 residues. CDR3 residues: CASSFRTGGGETQYF. The CDR3 DNA is TGCGCCAGCAGCTTCCGTACAGGTGGCGGGGAGACCCAGTACTTC.

This clonotype has at least ten counts. The chain employs TRBV28 and TRBJ2-5; 8 bases match TRBD1. Trimming cost V 5 bases and J 4 bases; bases outside gene matches: 12. Germline assignment: CDR1 MDHEN and CDR2 SYDVKM. CDR3 size: 16 residues. The CDR3 coding sequence is TGTGCCAGCAGTACTAACAGGGGGGCAAGGGGAGAGACCCAGTACTTC. Protein product: CASSTNRGARGETQYF.

The rearrangement joins TRBV25-1 to TRBJ2-2; no clear D. The germline V and J ends were trimmed by 2 bases and 3 bases, with 16 bases remaining between them. The germline V gene encodes CDR1 MGHDK and CDR2 SYGVNS. The CDR3 is made up of 17 amino acids. The CDR3 sequence: CASSEGPRQPDTGELFF. CDR3 DNA: TGTGCCAGCAGTGAAGGCCCAAGGCAGCCAGACACCGGGGAGCTGTTTTTT.

This clonotype appeared many times. The V and J genes are TRBV28 and TRBJ2-5, with 8 bases lining up with TRBD2. V trimming: 3 bases; J trimming: 2 bases; junction bases outside the gene matches: 2. There are 14 residues in the CDR3. Germline CDR1 and CDR2: MDHEN and SYDVKM. CDR3 protein: CASSFLAGQETQYF. Here the CDR3 DNA reads TGTGCCAGCAGTTTTCTAGCGGGTCAAGAGACCCAGTACTTC.

This clonotype was counted ten times or more. V and J are TRBV3-1 and TRBJ1-4; D perhaps matches TRBD1 (6 bases). Trimming removed 4 bases from V and 7 bases from J, with 13 bases in between. Germline-derived CDR1 and CDR2 are LGHDT and YNNKEL (reference sequence). The CDR3 has 14 residues. CDR3 nucleotide sequence: TGTGCCAGCAGCCTTCAGGGGTTAAGTGAAAAACTGTTTTTT. This translates into CASSLQGLSEKLFF.

This clonotype was observed many times. The gene calls are TRBV12-3 or TRBV12-4 and TRBJ2-7, with TRBD2 matching over 7 bases. The CDR3 contains 14 residues. V was clipped by 7 bases and J by 0 bases; unmatched bases: 6. Here the CDR3 reads CASKPTSSSYEQYF. The CDR3, as DNA: TGTGCCAGCAAACCGACTAGCAGCTCCTACGAGCAGTACTTC.

This clonotype was picked up many times. This chain uses TRBV7-6 with TRBJ2-3; 9 bases are shared with TRBD2. The germline CDR1 and CDR2 sequences are SGHVS and FNYEAQ. The CDR3 contains 15 residues. The trim removed 3 bases at V and 4 bases at J, leaving 5 bases unmatched. CDR3 in DNA: TGTGCCAGCAGCTTTGGCGGGAGGGCGGCAGATACGCAGTATTTT. It translates to CASSFGGRAADTQYF.